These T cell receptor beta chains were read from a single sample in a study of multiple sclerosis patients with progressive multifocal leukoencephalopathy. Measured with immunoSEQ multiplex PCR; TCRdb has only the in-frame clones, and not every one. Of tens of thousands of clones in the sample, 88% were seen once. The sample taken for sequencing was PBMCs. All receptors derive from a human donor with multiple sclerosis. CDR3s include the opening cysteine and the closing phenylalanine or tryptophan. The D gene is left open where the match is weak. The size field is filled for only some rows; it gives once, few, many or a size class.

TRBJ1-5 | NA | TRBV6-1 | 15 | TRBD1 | CASRTGTVNVQPQHF | TGTGCCAGCAGAACCGGGACAGTAAATGTTCAGCCCCAGCATTTT
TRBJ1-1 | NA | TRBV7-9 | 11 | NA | CASFADTEAFF | TGTGCCAGCTTCGCTGACACTGAAGCTTTCTTT
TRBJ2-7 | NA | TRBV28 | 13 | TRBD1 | CASSFGQAYEQYF | TGTGCCAGCAGTTTTGGACAGGCGTACGAGCAGTACTTC
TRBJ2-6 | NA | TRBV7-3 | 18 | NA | CASTPQTGLSSGANVLTF | TGTGCCAGCACCCCCCAGACAGGTCTATCCTCTGGGGCCAACGTCCTGACTTTC
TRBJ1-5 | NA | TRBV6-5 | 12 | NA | CASRRQTQPQHF | TGTGCCAGCAGGCGCCAGACGCAGCCCCAGCATTTT
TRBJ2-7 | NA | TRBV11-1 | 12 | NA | CASSLRRGEQYF | TGTGCCAGCAGCCTCAGACGCGGCGAGCAGTACTTC
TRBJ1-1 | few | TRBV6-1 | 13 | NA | CASSLGPWTEAFF | TGTGCCAGCAGTTTGGGGCCGTGGACTGAAGCTTTCTTT
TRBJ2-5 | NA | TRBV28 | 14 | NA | CASSLWGREETQYF | TGTGCCAGCAGTTTGTGGGGAAGGGAAGAGACCCAGTACTTC
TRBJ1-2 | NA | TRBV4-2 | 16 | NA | CASSQVKGTDNYGYTF | TGTGCCAGCAGCCAAGTTAAGGGCACGGATAACTATGGCTACACCTTC
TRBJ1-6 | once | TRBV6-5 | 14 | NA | CASSIRGIRSPLHF | TGTGCCAGCAGTATCAGGGGAATACGATCACCCCTCCACTTT
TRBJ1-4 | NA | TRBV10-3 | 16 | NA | CAISEYAGNANEKLFF | TGTGCCATCAGTGAGTACGCCGGGAATGCTAATGAAAAACTGTTTTTT
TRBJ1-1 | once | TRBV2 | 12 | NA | CASSGMNTEAFF | TGTGCCAGCAGTGGGATGAACACTGAAGCTTTCTTT
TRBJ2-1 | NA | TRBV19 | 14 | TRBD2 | CASRRGAPYNEQFF | TGTGCCAGCCGGCGGGGGGCACCCTACAATGAGCAGTTCTTC
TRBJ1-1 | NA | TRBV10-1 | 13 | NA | CASSETRNTEAFF | TGCGCCAGCAGTGAGACCAGGAACACTGAAGCTTTCTTT
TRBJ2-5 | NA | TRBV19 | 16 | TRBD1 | CASSIGWDREGETQYF | TGTGCCAGTAGTATAGGCTGGGACAGGGAAGGAGAGACCCAGTACTTC
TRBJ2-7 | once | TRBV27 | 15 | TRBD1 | CASSATGVGSYEQYF | TGTGCCAGCAGTGCGACAGGGGTGGGCTCCTACGAGCAGTACTTC
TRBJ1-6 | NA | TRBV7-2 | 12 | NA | CASSLQGSPLHF | TGTGCCAGCAGCTTACAGGGGTCACCCCTCCACTTT
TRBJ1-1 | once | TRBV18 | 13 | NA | CASSPPMNTEAFF | TGTGCCAGCTCACCGCCGATGAACACTGAAGCTTTCTTT
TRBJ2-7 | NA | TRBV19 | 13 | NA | CASSMRQASEQYF | TGTGCCAGTAGTATGAGACAGGCGTCCGAGCAGTACTTC
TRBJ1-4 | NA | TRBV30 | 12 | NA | CGGRGVDEKLFF | TGTGGGGGGCGAGGCGTGGATGAAAAACTGTTTTTT
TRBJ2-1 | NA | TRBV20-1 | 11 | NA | CSARGGSEQFF | TGCAGTGCTAGGGGTGGTAGTGAGCAGTTCTTC
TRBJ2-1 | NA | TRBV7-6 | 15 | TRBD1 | CASSSRDRGHNEQFF | TGTGCCAGCAGCTCCCGGGACAGGGGTCACAATGAGCAGTTCTTC
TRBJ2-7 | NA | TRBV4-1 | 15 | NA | CASSQDPGGSYEQYF | TGCGCCAGCAGCCAAGATCCGGGCGGGTCCTACGAGCAGTACTTC
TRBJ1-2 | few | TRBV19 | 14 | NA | CASSPGAGGYGYTF | TGTGCCAGTAGTCCGGGCGCAGGAGGCTATGGCTACACCTTC
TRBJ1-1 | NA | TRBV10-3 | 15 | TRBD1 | CATAGQGAGNTEAFF | TGTGCCACCGCGGGACAGGGGGCAGGGAACACTGAAGCTTTCTTT
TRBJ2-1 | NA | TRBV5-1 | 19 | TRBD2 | CASSSPGLAGGSSYNEQFF | TGCGCCAGCAGCTCCCCGGGACTAGCGGGTGGGAGCTCCTACAATGAGCAGTTCTTC
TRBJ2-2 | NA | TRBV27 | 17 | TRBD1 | CASSPGTGIPLGGELFF | TGTGCCAGCAGTCCGGGGACAGGGATTCCTCTTGGGGGGGAGCTGTTTTTT
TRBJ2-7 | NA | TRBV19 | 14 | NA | CASSIEGRSYEQYF | TGTGCCAGTAGTATAGAAGGCCGGTCCTACGAGCAGTACTTC
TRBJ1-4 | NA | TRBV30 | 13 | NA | CAWSRDAGEKLFF | TGTGCCTGGAGCCGGGACGCAGGGGAAAAACTGTTTTTT
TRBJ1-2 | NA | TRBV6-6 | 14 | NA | CASKRDTANYGYTF | TGTGCCAGCAAACGGGACACAGCTAACTATGGCTACACCTTC
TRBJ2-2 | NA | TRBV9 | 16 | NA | CASSAFWSGDTGELFF | TGTGCCAGCAGCGCCTTCTGGTCCGGGGACACCGGGGAGCTGTTTTTT
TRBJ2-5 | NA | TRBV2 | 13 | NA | CASSEESFETQYF | TGTGCCAGCAGTGAAGAGTCTTTCGAGACCCAGTACTTC
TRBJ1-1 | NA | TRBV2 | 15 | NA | CASRHRQRFNTEAFF | TGTGCCAGCAGGCACAGACAGCGATTTAACACTGAAGCTTTCTTT
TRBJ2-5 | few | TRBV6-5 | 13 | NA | CASTVGGTGFQYF | TGTGCCAGCACTGTCGGCGGCACAGGGTTCCAGTACTTC
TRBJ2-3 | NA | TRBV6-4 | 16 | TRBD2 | CASSDSASGGADTQYF | TGTGCCAGCAGTGACTCTGCTAGCGGGGGGGCAGATACGCAGTATTTT
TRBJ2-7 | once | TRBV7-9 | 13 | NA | CASSLGPSYEQYF | TGTGCCAGCAGCTTGGGCCCCTCCTACGAGCAGTACTTC
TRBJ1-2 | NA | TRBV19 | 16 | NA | CASSTPGGQNLYGYTF | TGTGCCAGTAGCACCCCGGGAGGACAGAACCTATATGGCTACACCTTC
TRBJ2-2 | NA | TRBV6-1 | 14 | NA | CASSDRTYTGELFF | TGTGCCAGCAGCGACAGAACCTACACCGGGGAGCTGTTTTTT
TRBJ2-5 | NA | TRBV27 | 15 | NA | CASSLFRGAQETQYF | TGTGCCAGCAGTTTATTTCGGGGGGCTCAAGAGACCCAGTACTTC
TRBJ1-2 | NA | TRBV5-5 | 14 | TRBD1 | CASSLGTGGDGYTF | TGTGCCAGCAGCTTGGGGACAGGGGGCGATGGCTACACCTTC
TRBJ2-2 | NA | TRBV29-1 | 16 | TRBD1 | CSVEEADRVNTGELFF | TGCAGCGTTGAAGAAGCGGACAGGGTGAACACCGGGGAGCTGTTTTTT
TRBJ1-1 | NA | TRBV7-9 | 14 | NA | CASSLVALNTEAFF | TGTGCCAGCAGCTTAGTGGCGTTGAACACTGAAGCTTTCTTT
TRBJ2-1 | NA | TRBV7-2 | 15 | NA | CASSLSQSSYNEQFF | TGTGCCAGCAGCTTGAGTCAGAGCTCCTACAATGAGCAGTTCTTC
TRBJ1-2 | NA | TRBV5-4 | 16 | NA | CASSHPRPELNYGYTF | TGTGCCAGCAGCCACCCGCGGCCCGAACTTAACTATGGCTACACCTTC
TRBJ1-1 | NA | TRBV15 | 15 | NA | CATSRRRLVNTEAFF | TGTGCCACCAGCAGAAGGAGATTGGTGAACACTGAAGCTTTCTTT
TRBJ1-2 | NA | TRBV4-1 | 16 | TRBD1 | CASSQDRTGGRKGYTF | TGCGCCAGCAGCCAAGATCGGACAGGGGGCAGGAAAGGCTACACCTTC
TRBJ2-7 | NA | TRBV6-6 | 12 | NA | CASSCASYEQYF | TGTGCCAGCAGTTGCGCCTCCTACGAGCAGTACTTC